This passage covers 2 T cell receptor beta chains from one sample sequenced in a study of spatial heterogeneity in lung cancer. Time point given: blood at routine non-recurrence follow-up after resection. MiXCR was run by TCRdb on the 5' RACE reads, yielding one entry per CDR3 protein. The sample lists over 45,000 distinct CDR3 sequences, 10% to 15% occurring once. This specimen was PBMCs, taken at follow-up. The receptors derive from a male donor with early-stage non-small cell lung cancer.

The chain employs TRBV10-3 and TRBJ1-4; D gene uncertain. The CDR3 is 13 amino acids. Germline-derived CDR1 and CDR2 are ENHRY and SYGVKD. The V end lost 6 bases, the J end lost 5 bases, and 10 bases lay between the germline ends. The CDR3 DNA reads as TGTGCCATCAGCTGGCAGCTGAATGAAAAACTGTTTTTT. Protein product: CAISWQLNEKLFF.

The chain is built from TRBV7-2 and TRBJ2-7; D is unresolved. The CDR3 spans 14 residues. CDR1 is SGHTA and CDR2 is FQGNSA in the germline V gene. V lost 1 base to trimming and J lost 0 bases, with 7 bases between them. This CDR3 reads CASSLEVSSYEQYF. CDR3 nucleotides: TGTGCCAGCAGCTTAGAAGTCAGCTCCTACGAGCAGTACTTC.